What follows are 3 T cell receptor beta chains derived from one specimen sequenced in a study of beta chain features in type 1 diabetes (dated by TCRdb to 2017 to 2018). The library relied on the immunoSEQ multiplex PCR assay. The entire amount of isolated RNA was reverse transcribed using the High Capacity cDNA Reverse Transcription Kit, so the sequenced TCRB transcripts were expressed ones. TCRdb carries this immuneACCESS record with in-frame sequences only. Its versions omit some clonotypes, under half of them owing to an unresolved V gene in the studies checked, with the rest unexplained. The sample data list 620,000 or so clones, and about 16% of these were observed just once. 0.09% to 0.095% of the sample goes to the ten largest clones. What was sequenced was naive CD4+ T cells from blood. The sample's cell subset or site, from its label and the paper: true naive CD4+ T cells. Source of these receptors: a man aged 18 to 30 in good health.

This clone appeared once. The chain uses TRBV5-4 and TRBJ1-2, with 10 nucleotides matching TRBD1. Germline-derived CDR1 and CDR2 are SGHNT and YYREEE (reference sequence). V dropped 4 bases and J dropped 1; count of bases not matched to a gene: 7. CDR3 size: 16 residues. The CDR3 loop is CASSLGTGDGNYGYTF. CDR3 coding DNA: TGTGCCAGCAGCCTTGGGACAGGGGACGGTAACTATGGCTACACCTTC.

This clone was picked up a small number of times. The chain combines TRBV18 with TRBJ2-5; D is uncertain. This CDR3 spans 11 amino acids. The germline V gene has CDR1 KGHSH and CDR2 LQKENI. V was pared by 6 bases and J by 1 base, with 3 bases between. CDR3 sequence reads: CASSTQETQYF. CDR3 sequence (DNA): TGTGCCAGCTCCACCCAAGAGACCCAGTACTTC.

The rearrangement joins TRBV7-9 to TRBJ2-1, with D possibly TRBD2 on 6 matching bases. The CDR3 is 15 residues long. Between the trimmed V and J ends, which lost 1 base and 1 base, there was a span of 8 bases. From germline, CDR1 is SEHNR and CDR2 FQNEAQ (reference sequence). This chain's CDR3 is CASSLGGVSYNEQFF. The CDR3 coding sequence is TGTGCCAGCAGCTTAGGGGGGGTGTCCTACAATGAGCAGTTCTTC.